This T cell receptor beta chain was retrieved from a study of blood T cells in healthy people across ages. Combining a sample-barcoded 5' primer with a J-beta primer mix, a second PCR ran for about 7 to 11 cycles. TCRdb reprocessed the 5' RACE reads via MiXCR and lists one record per CDR3 protein. The table shows hundreds of thousands of distinct CDR3 sequences, with approximately 60% occurring only once. The CDR3 is 10 residues long. The V gene lost 8 bases and the J gene lost 11 bases, with 11 bases spanning the gap. This rearrangement joins TRBV12-3 or TRBV12-4 to TRBJ2-3, with D hard to call. The source is a man aged 40-50 years in good health. The sequencing input was blood. The CDR3 spells CASRARRQYF. The CDR3 region has the DNA TGTGCCAGCCGAGCGAGGAGGCAGTATTTT.